The present T cell receptor beta chain was sequenced within a study of blood T cell repertoires in COVID-19. Study-level information: Acute and convalescent COVID-19 samples came from the United States, Italy and Spain.

Trimming cost V 0 bases and J 4 bases, with 13 bases left between them. Germline values: CDR1 SGHKS, CDR2 YYEKEE (reference sequence). The CDR3 length is 15 residues. Authors' methods: Counts of nucleated cells, estimated from reference gene primer amplification, were obtained. Profiled with immunoSEQ multiplex PCR; TCRdb holds only in-frame clones, not every one. Clone size and V and J calls were adopted from that table, with D and trimming inferred from the DNA. Counted here are about 120,000 clones, roughly 88% occurring once; the ten biggest clones make up 0.88%. Material for sequencing was peripheral blood. This clonotype was sampled from a woman in her forties or fifties with active or convalescent COVID-19. The V and J genes are TRBV5-5 and TRBJ1-2, with D possibly matching TRBD1 (5 bases). The CDR3 coding sequence is TGTGCCAGCAGCTTGGGCGGGGGTCCGCTCTATGGCTACACCTTC. Translated, it gives CASSLGGGPLYGYTF. Supplemented by reference TRBV5-5 and TRBJ1-2, the full variable domain reads DAGVTQSPTHLIKTRGQQVTLRCSPISGHKSVSWYQQVLGQGPQFIFQYYEKEERGRGNFPDRFSARQFPNYSSELNVNALLLGDSALYLCASSLGGGPLYGYTFGSGTRLTVV.